What follows are 11 T cell receptor beta chains derived from one specimen sequenced in a study of T cells in Graves' hyperthyroidism and ophthalmopathy. Regions amplified from RNA transcripts were the TCR beta CDR3 regions. In the first-round RT-PCR of the TCR CDR3, the HTBI primer set was used. TCRdb processed the multiplex PCR reads anew with MiXCR; each CDR3 protein has one entry. The sample yields hundreds of thousands of distinct CDR3 sequences, 12% to 15% seen once. Sequencing was carried out using blood. The receptors derive from a woman between 18 and 29 years old with Graves' hyperthyroidism.

Ten or more counts support this clonotype. The chain links TRBV20-1 to TRBJ1-1; D remains ambiguous. The CDR3 totals 13 residues. From germline, CDR1 is DFQATT and CDR2 SNEGSKA (reference sequence). The V end lost 0 bases, the J end lost 0 bases, and 5 bases lay between the germline ends. The CDR3 spells CSARDGVNTEAFF. The CDR3 nucleotides are TGCAGTGCTAGAGACGGGGTGAACACTGAAGCTTTCTTT.

This clonotype was seen repeatedly, ten times or more. The chain has TRBV27 and TRBJ2-3; D gene uncertain. V lost 4 bases and J lost 1, with 15 bases in between. Germline V gives CDR1 MNHEY, CDR2 SMNVEV (reference sequence). CDR3 length equals 16 residues. The DNA for the CDR3 is TGTGCCAGCAGTTGGTCCCGAACTGACCGCACAGATACGCAGTATTTT. Its protein is CASSWSRTDRTDTQYF.

There are many counts of this clonotype. The gene calls are TRBV10-3 and TRBJ1-5, with TRBD1 as a possible D gene (6 bases). The CDR3 extends over 14 amino acids. Germline V gene sequence: CDR1 ENHRY, CDR2 SYGVKD. Trimming left V 0 bases short and J 9 bases short, with 12 bases between. The CDR3 region is CAISESGQTRPQHF. The CDR3 DNA reads TGTGCCATCAGTGAGTCTGGACAGACTAGGCCCCAGCATTTT.

V and J are TRBV29-1 and TRBJ2-1; D tentatively fits TRBD1 or TRBD2 (6 bases each). Germline loops: CDR1 SQVTM, CDR2 ANQGSEA. The ends were cut back, 7 bases at V and 10 bases at J, with 17 bases in the middle. The CDR3 has 12 amino acids. As DNA, the CDR3 is TGCAGCGCTACTGGGGGGCCGGGGGAGCAGTTCTTC. Amino acid sequence: CSATGGPGEQFF.

This clonotype has only one observation. The chain has TRBV20-1 and TRBJ2-1, with TRBD2 as a possible D gene (6 bases). The CDR3 contains 15 residues. Germline lookup yields CDR1 DFQATT and CDR2 SNEGSKA (reference sequence). Trimming removed 3 bases at V and 0 bases at J, with 12 bases between. The CDR3 coding sequence is TGCAGTGCTAGTCCCGGAGGGAGCTCCTACAATGAGCAGTTCTTC. Its translation: CSASPGGSSYNEQFF.

This clonotype came up many times. The genes are TRBV20-1 and TRBJ2-7; D remains ambiguous. Germline values: CDR1 DFQATT, CDR2 SNEGSKA (reference sequence). CDR3 length: 15 amino acids. The V end lost 4 bases, the J end lost 2 bases, and 18 bases lay between the germline ends. The CDR3 loop is CSATHGRRETYEQYF. DNA for the CDR3: TGCAGTGCTACCCACGGACGGAGAGAAACCTACGAGCAGTACTTC.

V and J are TRBV19 and TRBJ2-5; tentatively, D is TRBD1 (6 bases). CDR3 length equals 17 residues. CDR1 is LNHDA and CDR2 is SQIVND in the germline V gene (reference sequence). V lost 3 bases and J lost 2, with 19 bases in between. CDR3: CASSIVLGRGVQETQYF. The CDR3 nucleotides are TGTGCCAGTAGTATTGTATTGGGCAGGGGAGTACAAGAGACCCAGTACTTC.

This clonotype was seen ten or more times. This chain connects TRBV28 to TRBJ1-1, with D possibly matching TRBD1 (6 bases). The V gene lost 6 bases and the J gene lost 0 bases, with 11 bases spanning the gap. From germline, CDR1 is MDHEN and CDR2 SYDVKM. This CDR3 is built from 14 residues. CDR3 residues: CASRQTGLNTEAFF. Here the CDR3 DNA reads TGTGCCAGCAGGCAGACAGGTTTGAACACTGAAGCTTTCTTT.

The genes are TRBV6-1 and TRBJ1-1, with D tentatively TRBD1 (6 bases). V lost 8 bases and J lost 4, with 17 bases in between. The CDR3 covers 14 residues. Germline values: CDR1 MNHNS, CDR2 SASEGT. The CDR3 region is CASSPNQGSTEAFF. CDR3 nucleotides: TGTGCCAGCTCACCGAATCAGGGGAGCACTGAAGCTTTCTTT.

This clonotype came up many times. The J gene is TRBJ1-2, the V gene TRBV11-2; the D is unclear. Germline V CDR1 and CDR2: SGHAT, FQNNGV. Between the trimmed V and J ends, which lost 1 base and 2 bases, there was a span of 5 bases. The length of the CDR3 is 13 residues. CDR3 DNA sequence: TGTGCCAGCAGCTTAGGAGTAAACTATGGCTACACCTTC. It translates to CASSLGVNYGYTF.

This clonotype occurred a few times. V is TRBV19 and J is TRBJ2-1, with TRBD1 identical over 7 bases. CDR3 length: 16 residues. Germline CDR1 is LNHDA and CDR2 is SQIVND (reference sequence). With V trimmed by 5 bases and J by 2 bases, 9 bases remained unmatched. The CDR3 protein is CASSLDRLGAYNEQFF. For the CDR3, the DNA is TGTGCCAGTAGTTTGGACAGGCTAGGAGCCTACAATGAGCAGTTCTTC.